The present T cell receptor (beta chain) was sequenced within a study of T cells in Graves' hyperthyroidism and ophthalmopathy. It was uncontrolled infection, other autoimmune disease, pregnancy or lactation that excluded patients. TCR beta CDR3 regions were amplified from RNA. When the TCR CDR3 underwent first-round RT-PCR, the HTBI primer set was used. TCRdb called the multiplex PCR reads again in MiXCR, with one record for every CDR3 protein. The sample has hundreds of thousands of distinct CDR3 sequences; roughly 37% are singletons. The CDR3 totals 12 residues. CDR1 and CDR2 (germline): SGDLS, YYNGEE. Trimming removed 4 bases from V and 2 bases from J, with 7 bases in between.

The rearrangement links TRBV9 to TRBJ2-7; D remains ambiguous. The sequencing input was blood. The sequence was collected from a man aged 18 to 35 with Graves' hyperthyroidism. CDR3 protein: CASSWSPYEQYF. The CDR3 DNA reads as TGTGCCAGCAGCTGGAGTCCCTACGAGCAGTACTTC.